The source of this T cell receptor beta chain is a study of molecular identifiers for immune sequencing clone quantification. V lost 0 bases to trimming and J lost 0 bases, with 12 bases between them. Germline assignment: CDR1 LGHNA and CDR2 YSLEER. The CDR3 runs 17 residues. This clonotype was seen at least ten times. Antigen specificity is unknown. Study-level findings and limits: Clonotypes surpassing 20 RNA copies contained over 97% of effector molecules, versus under 1% in naive cells.

Source material for naive CD8 libraries was roughly 20,000 to 1,100,000 sorted cells, with 10%, 30% or 50% RNA. The use of previously described methods and listed TCR primers produced the bulk TCR libraries. TCRdb re-called the PCR reads with MiXCR, one entry per CDR3 protein. The data contain about half a million distinct CDR3 sequences, about a fifth of them singletons. The sample consisted of naive CD8+ T cells from blood, with Jurkat cell RNA spiked in. Subset noted: FACS-sorted CD8+CD4-CCR7+CD45RA+ naive T cells. The V and J genes are TRBV4-3 and TRBJ1-3; D unresolved. The sequence derives from a human donor in good health. Some libraries in this study had Jurkat cell RNA spiked in. The CDR3 protein is CASSQDFSPASGNTIYF. The CDR3 DNA reads as TGCGCCAGCAGCCAAGATTTTTCCCCAGCCTCTGGAAACACCATATATTTT.